These 27 T cell receptor beta chains were all obtained from the same sample, sequenced in a study of PD-L1 blockade in urothelial cancer. The method was immunoSEQ multiplex PCR; TCRdb's version includes in-frame clones alone and lacks a portion of them. The data hold almost 30,000 clones, with around 87% observed a single time. The sample was PBMCs, taken around atezolizumab (anti-PD-L1) treatment. These TCRs come from a man aged 50-60 years with urothelial cancer.

The rearrangement joins TRBV19 to TRBJ2-5; 16 nucleotides match TRBD2. Per the germline V gene, CDR1 is LNHDA and CDR2 is SQIVND (reference sequence). Trimming removed 3 bases from V and 1 base from J; junction bases left unmatched: 8. This CDR3 contains 19 residues. CDR3 region: CASSIGGTSGRGVQETQYF. The CDR3 DNA reads as TGTGCCAGTAGTATCGGAGGGACTAGCGGGAGGGGGGTCCAAGAGACCCAGTACTTC.

The chain carries TRBV11-2 and TRBJ1-4, with 7 bases fitting TRBD1. The germline gives CDR1 SGHAT, CDR2 FQNNGV. V lost 2 bases and J lost 7; bases outside the gene matches: 7. The CDR3 totals 15 residues. The CDR3 protein is CASSLTYRGGEKLFF. CDR3 bases: TGTGCCAGCAGCTTAACCTACAGGGGAGGTGAAAAACTGTTTTTT.

The chain employs TRBV19 and TRBJ2-3; TRBD1 agrees at 7 bases. The germline V gene has CDR1 LNHDA and CDR2 SQIVND (reference sequence). V shed 3 bases and J 4 bases; nucleotides not matched to a gene: 13. This CDR3 spans 17 amino acids. The CDR3 loop is CASSITRQGVSPDTQYF. In DNA form, the CDR3 reads TGTGCCAGTAGTATTACTCGTCAGGGGGTCAGCCCAGATACGCAGTATTTT.

The chain joins TRBV19 to TRBJ2-5; TRBD1 matches 9 bases. The CDR3 covers 16 residues. The V and J ends lost 5 bases and 5 bases, in that order; junction bases with no gene match: 12. Per the germline V gene, CDR1 is LNHDA and CDR2 is SQIVND (reference sequence). CDR3 sequence (DNA): TGTGCCAGTAGTCCCCGTACCCGGACAGGGGACGAGACCCAGTACTTC. Translation gives CASSPRTRTGDETQYF.

The rearrangement links TRBV9 to TRBJ2-1; 8 bases map to TRBD2. The CDR3 runs 16 residues. J gave up 3 bases and V 0 bases, and 5 bases lay outside the gene matches. Germline assignment: CDR1 SGDLS and CDR2 YYNGEE. CDR3 in amino acids: CASSVEGSGSYNEQFF. DNA of the CDR3: TGTGCCAGCAGCGTAGAAGGGAGCGGGAGCTACAATGAGCAGTTCTTC. Combining the CDR3 with reference TRBV9 and TRBJ2-1 gives the whole variable domain DSGVTQTPKHLITATGQRVTLRCSPRSGDLSVYWYQQSLDQGLQFLIQYYNGEERAKGNILERFSAQQFPDLHSELNLSSLELGDSALYFCASSVEGSGSYNEQFFGPGTRLTVL.

The chain couples TRBV7-6 to TRBJ1-2, with D possibly matching TRBD1 (5 bases). The CDR3 runs to 13 residues. The germline V and J ends were trimmed by 1 base and 5 bases, with 8 bases remaining between them. In germline, CDR1 is SGHVS, CDR2 FNYEAQ. The CDR3 loop is CASSLESGYGYTF. The CDR3 DNA reads as TGTGCCAGCAGCTTAGAGTCAGGGTATGGCTACACCTTC.

The chain is built from TRBV7-2 and TRBJ2-5, with D possibly TRBD1 on 6 matching bases. V lost 6 bases and J 2 bases, leaving 13 bases between the germline ends. The CDR3 contains 14 residues. CDR1 is SGHTA, CDR2 FQGNSA, per germline. CDR3 loop: CASRFGTPQETQYF. The CDR3 bases are TGTGCCAGCAGATTCGGGACACCTCAAGAGACCCAGTACTTC.

The chain carries TRBV10-3 and TRBJ2-7; TRBD1 is a possible D gene (6 bases). Germline V gives CDR1 ENHRY, CDR2 SYGVKD. This CDR3 contains 15 residues. V dropped 4 bases and J dropped 3 bases, with 16 bases sitting between them. The CDR3 nucleotides are TGTGCCATCAGTGCTCCGACAGGCCTGAACTACGAGCAGTACTTC. Translation gives CAISAPTGLNYEQYF.

This sequence joins TRBV9 and TRBJ1-6, with TRBD1 as a possible D gene (5 bases). Germline CDR1 SGDLS, CDR2 YYNGEE. The CDR3 sequence is 15 residues long. Trimming stripped 2 bases from V and 7 bases from J, with 13 bases between. DNA for the CDR3: TGTGCCAGCAGCGTTGAGGGACTGGGCAATTCACCCCTCCACTTT. It codes for CASSVEGLGNSPLHF. Full variable domain (rest looked up from reference TRBV9 and TRBJ1-6): DSGVTQTPKHLITATGQRVTLRCSPRSGDLSVYWYQQSLDQGLQFLIQYYNGEERAKGNILERFSAQQFPDLHSELNLSSLELGDSALYFCASSVEGLGNSPLHFGNGTRLTVT.

The rearrangement links TRBV6-1 to TRBJ2-5; TRBD2 agrees at 13 bases. V was clipped by 3 bases and J by 2 bases; unmatched bases: 0. The CDR3 consists of 15 residues. Per germline, CDR1 MNHNS and CDR2 SASEGT. The CDR3 nucleotides read TGTGCCAGCAGTGAGACTAGCGGGGGGCAAGAGACCCAGTACTTC. This codes for CASSETSGGQETQYF.

The chain employs TRBV2 and TRBJ2-6; 7 bases fit TRBD1. From germline, CDR1 is SNHLY and CDR2 FYNNEI. The CDR3 loop spans 15 amino acids. Trimming removed 6 bases from V and 0 bases from J; junction bases left unmatched: 2. CDR3 in amino acids: CASRGTVSGANVLTF. As DNA, the CDR3 is TGTGCCAGCAGGGGGACAGTCTCTGGGGCCAACGTCCTGACTTTC.

V is TRBV30 and J is TRBJ1-5; 9 positions agree with TRBD1. The junction had 8 bases not matched to a gene; V was cut back by 3 bases and J by 5 bases. The CDR3 totals 15 residues. CDR1 and CDR2 from the germline V gene are GTSNPN and SVGIG (reference sequence). The CDR3, as DNA: TGTGCCTGGAGCCGACAGGGGGTGCCCTATCAGCCCCAGCATTTT. This gives the protein CAWSRQGVPYQPQHF. Full variable domain (missing parts from reference TRBV30 and TRBJ1-5): SQTIHQWPATLVQPVGSPLSLECTVEGTSNPNLYWYRQAAGRGLQLLFYSVGIGQISSEVPQNLSASRPQDRQFILSSKKLLLSDSGFYLCAWSRQGVPYQPQHFGDGTRLSIL.

J is TRBJ2-6 and V is TRBV29-1; D ambiguous. There are 12 residues in the CDR3. Germline CDR1 is SQVTM and CDR2 is ANQGSEA. V lost 7 bases to trimming and J lost 3 bases, with 7 bases between them. CDR3 DNA: TGCAGCGCCGCCGGTGGGGCCAACGTCCTGACTTTC. This encodes CSAAGGANVLTF.

The V and J genes are TRBV28 and TRBJ2-7; 8 bases line up with TRBD1. This CDR3 spans 14 amino acids. The ends lost 2 bases at V and 5 bases at J; junction bases unmatched: 5. Per the germline V gene, CDR1 is MDHEN and CDR2 is SYDVKM. The CDR3 spells CASSLTQGAHEQYF. The CDR3, as DNA: TGTGCCAGCAGTTTAACGCAGGGGGCCCACGAGCAGTACTTC.

The gene calls are TRBV7-7 and TRBJ2-5, with D perhaps matching TRBD2 (5 bases). V lost 2 bases and J lost 0, with 13 bases in between. CDR1 is SSHAT, CDR2 FNYEAQ, per germline (reference sequence). CDR3 length equals 16 residues. Here the CDR3 reads CASSLNRLLDQETQYF. CDR3 in DNA: TGTGCCAGCAGCTTAAATAGACTACTCGACCAAGAGACCCAGTACTTC.

The gene calls are TRBV5-8 and TRBJ1-2; 8 bases agree with TRBD1. In germline, CDR1 is SGHTS, CDR2 YDEGEE. With 3 bases clipped from V and 3 bases from J, the junction kept 10 bases outside the gene matches. The CDR3 is 16 residues long. The CDR3 here is CASSYLPDRGDYGYTF. DNA of the CDR3: TGTGCCAGCAGCTACCTTCCCGACAGGGGAGACTATGGCTACACCTTC.

The gene calls are TRBV5-1 and TRBJ2-1; D perhaps matches TRBD2 (5 bases). Germline V gene lookup returns CDR1 SGHRS and CDR2 YFSETQ. V was pared by 1 base and J by 10 bases, with 18 bases between. The CDR3 covers 15 residues. The CDR3 DNA is TGCGCCAGCAGCTTGACTGGAAAACTGGGCGGGGAGCAGTTCTTC. Translated, it gives CASSLTGKLGGEQFF.

The chain uses TRBV10-3 and TRBJ2-3; 10 bases are a match to TRBD2. The CDR3 spans 16 residues. Germline values: CDR1 ENHRY, CDR2 SYGVKD. V lost 9 bases to trimming and J lost 1 base; unmatched junction nucleotides: 10. CDR3 residues: CAISPFGTSGTDTQYF. The CDR3 DNA is TGTGCCATATCTCCTTTCGGGACTAGCGGCACAGATACGCAGTATTTT.

V and J are TRBV19 and TRBJ1-2; unclear D gene. The V and J ends lost 5 bases and 3 bases respectively, with 19 bases between them. The CDR3 is made up of 16 amino acids. Germline V CDR1 and CDR2: LNHDA, SQIVND (reference sequence). The CDR3: CASSPTRGAAYYGYTF. CDR3 coding DNA: TGTGCCAGTAGTCCCACGAGAGGCGCAGCCTACTATGGCTACACCTTC.

The gene calls are TRBV7-2 and TRBJ1-5, with D maybe TRBD1 (6 bases). This CDR3 comprises 17 residues. Germline assignment: CDR1 SGHTA and CDR2 FQGNSA. The V gene lost 3 bases and the J gene lost 0 bases, with 15 bases spanning the gap. Here the CDR3 DNA reads TGTGCCAGCAGCTTTGGGACACACCCTTATAGCAATCAGCCCCAGCATTTT. This translates into CASSFGTHPYSNQPQHF.

The chain has TRBV2 and TRBJ1-4; D perhaps matches TRBD1 (5 bases). The V gene's germline CDR1 is SNHLY and CDR2 FYNNEI. V lost 3 bases and J lost 6, with 20 bases in between. The CDR3 extends over 17 amino acids. The CDR3, as DNA: TGTGCCAGCAGTGAGTGGGCAAGGGGTAGCAGGGATGAAAAACTGTTTTTT. Translation gives CASSEWARGSRDEKLFF.

The chain has TRBV19 and TRBJ1-1, with D possibly TRBD1 on 5 matching bases. V was clipped by 5 bases and J by 10 bases, with 14 bases between them. Germline V lookup: CDR1 LNHDA, CDR2 SQIVND (reference sequence). This CDR3 has 12 amino acids. The CDR3, as DNA: TGTGCCAGTAGTCATCGGGGGAATGGAGCTTTCTTT. This sequence encodes CASSHRGNGAFF.

The V call is TRBV7-9, the J call TRBJ2-1, with a possible D match to TRBD1 (6 bases). V shed 5 bases and J shed 5 bases, with 7 bases lying between them. This CDR3 contains 12 residues. CDR1 and CDR2 (germline): SEHNR, FQNEAQ (reference sequence). The CDR3 reads CASSRTDNEQFF. For the CDR3, the DNA is TGTGCCAGCAGCCGGACAGACAATGAGCAGTTCTTC.

The chain uses TRBV9 and TRBJ2-1, with 7 bases matching TRBD2. This CDR3 has 15 residues. Per germline, CDR1 SGDLS and CDR2 YYNGEE. J lost 5 bases, V lost 4 bases, and 9 bases had no gene match. The CDR3 region is CASSTSGNLDNEQFF. For the CDR3, the DNA is TGTGCCAGCAGCACCAGCGGGAACCTCGACAATGAGCAGTTCTTC.

This sequence joins TRBV4-1 and TRBJ1-5, with TRBD1 as a possible D gene (5 bases). Trimming took off 1 base at V and 2 bases at J, with 9 bases between the two ends. The CDR3 contains 15 residues. The V gene's germline CDR1 is MGHRA and CDR2 YSYEKL. The CDR3 spells CASSQGLGGNQPQHF. For the CDR3, the DNA is TGCGCCAGCAGCCAAGGGTTAGGGGGCAATCAGCCCCAGCATTTT.

V is TRBV7-9 and J is TRBJ2-3, with TRBD2 matching over 8 bases. Germline V CDR1 and CDR2: SEHNR, FQNEAQ (reference sequence). The V gene end was trimmed by 5 bases and the J gene end by 4 bases; junction bases not matched to a gene: 17. The CDR3 covers 18 residues. CDR3: CASSNNTSPGLGSDTQYF. CDR3 nucleotide sequence: TGTGCCAGCAGCAATAACACCTCTCCGGGACTAGGATCAGATACGCAGTATTTT.

The rearrangement links TRBV19 to TRBJ1-4, with TRBD1 as a possible D gene (6 bases). Looked up from germline, CDR1 is LNHDA and CDR2 is SQIVND (reference sequence). V lost 6 bases and J lost 4, with 15 bases in between. This CDR3 has 15 residues. In nucleotides, the CDR3 is TGTGCCAGTAGCAGGGGTCAGGGCTTTAATGAAAAACTGTTTTTT. Protein sequence: CASSRGQGFNEKLFF.